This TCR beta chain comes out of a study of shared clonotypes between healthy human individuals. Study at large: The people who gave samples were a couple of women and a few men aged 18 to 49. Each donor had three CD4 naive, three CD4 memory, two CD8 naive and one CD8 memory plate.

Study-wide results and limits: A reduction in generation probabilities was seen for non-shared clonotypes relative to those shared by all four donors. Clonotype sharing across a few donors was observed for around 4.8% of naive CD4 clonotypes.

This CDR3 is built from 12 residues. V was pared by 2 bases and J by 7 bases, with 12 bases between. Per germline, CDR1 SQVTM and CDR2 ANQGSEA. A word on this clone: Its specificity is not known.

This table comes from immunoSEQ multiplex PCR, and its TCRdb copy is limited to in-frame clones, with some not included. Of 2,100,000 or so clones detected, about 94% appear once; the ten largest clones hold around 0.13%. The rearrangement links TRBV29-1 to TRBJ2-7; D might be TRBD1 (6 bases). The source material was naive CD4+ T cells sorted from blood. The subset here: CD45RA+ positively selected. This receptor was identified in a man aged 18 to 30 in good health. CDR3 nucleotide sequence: TGCAGCGTTGAAACCAGGGGCAGGGAGCAGTACTTC. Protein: CSVETRGREQYF.